Listed below are T cell receptor beta chains from one sample, sequenced in a study of cytomegalovirus exposure and HLA in healthy donors. The data were produced by immunoSEQ multiplex PCR, yet TCRdb's version contains in-frame clones alone and is incomplete. The sample records approximately 150,000 clones, roughly 89% being singletons. The sequencing sample was made of PBMCs. All receptors come from a man younger than 30 in good health and CMV-seropositive. Each CDR3 is given with its conserved first and last residue.

CDR3: CASSQNLAGNEQFF
V: TRBV4-1
J: TRBJ2-1

CDR3: CASSLSGGPYEQYF
V: TRBV7-2
J: TRBJ2-7

CDR3: CASSLKGAGELFF
V: TRBV5-1
J: TRBJ2-2

CDR3: CASTEGGDTEAFF
V: TRBV2
J: TRBJ1-1

CDR3: CATSRDVGVYGYTF
V: TRBV15
J: TRBJ1-2

CDR3: CASSLEGRIYNEQFF
V: TRBV7-9
J: TRBJ2-1

CDR3: CASGQGGYEQYF
V: TRBV19
J: TRBJ2-7

CDR3: CARDNPNQPQHF
V: TRBV6-1
J: TRBJ1-5

CDR3: CAWDREMNTEAFF
V: TRBV30
J: TRBJ1-1

CDR3: CASKDRPSNQPQHF
V: TRBV28
J: TRBJ1-5

CDR3: CASRGRLLSYNEQFF
V: TRBV6-1
J: TRBJ2-1

CDR3: CASSYSRGGRDQPQHF
V: TRBV6-5
J: TRBJ1-5

CDR3: CASKPWGDREAFF
V: TRBV6-1
J: TRBJ1-1

CDR3: CASFGSGGNEQFF
V: TRBV5-4
J: TRBJ2-1

CDR3: CASNQGAYEQYF
V: TRBV28
J: TRBJ2-7